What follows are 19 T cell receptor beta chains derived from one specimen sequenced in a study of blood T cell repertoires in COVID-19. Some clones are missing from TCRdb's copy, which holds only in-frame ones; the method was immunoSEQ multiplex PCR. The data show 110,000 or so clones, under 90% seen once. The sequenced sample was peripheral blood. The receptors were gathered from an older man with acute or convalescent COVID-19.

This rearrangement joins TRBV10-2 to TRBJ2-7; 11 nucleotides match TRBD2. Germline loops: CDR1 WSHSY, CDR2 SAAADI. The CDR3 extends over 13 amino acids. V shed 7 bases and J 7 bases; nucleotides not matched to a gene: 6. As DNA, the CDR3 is TGCGCCAGCATAGCGGGAGGGCCGAAAGAGCAGTACTTC. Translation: CASIAGGPKEQYF.

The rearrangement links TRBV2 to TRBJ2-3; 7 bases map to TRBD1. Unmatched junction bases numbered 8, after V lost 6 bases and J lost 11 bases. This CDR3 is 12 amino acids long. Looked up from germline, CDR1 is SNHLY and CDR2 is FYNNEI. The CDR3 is CASSPTRGKQYF. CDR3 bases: TGTGCCAGCAGCCCCACCAGGGGGAAGCAGTATTTT.

DNA for the CDR3: TGTGCCAGCTCACCCGGAGGTAGGAGCGCCAATGAGCAGTTCTTC. It specifies CASSPGGRSANEQFF. This chain connects TRBV18 to TRBJ2-1, with a tentative D call TRBD2 (5 bases). The germline V gene encodes CDR1 KGHSH and CDR2 LQKENI. V lost 3 bases and J lost 6, with 15 bases in between. The CDR3 covers 15 residues.

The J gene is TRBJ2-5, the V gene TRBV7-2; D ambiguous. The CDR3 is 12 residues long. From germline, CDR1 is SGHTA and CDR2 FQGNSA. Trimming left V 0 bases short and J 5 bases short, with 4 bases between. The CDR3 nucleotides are TGTGCCAGCAGCTTAGCGCGGGAGACCCAGTACTTC. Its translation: CASSLARETQYF.

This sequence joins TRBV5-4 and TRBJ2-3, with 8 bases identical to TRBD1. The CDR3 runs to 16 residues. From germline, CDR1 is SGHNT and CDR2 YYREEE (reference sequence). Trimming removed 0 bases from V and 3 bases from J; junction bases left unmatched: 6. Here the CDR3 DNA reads TGTGCCAGCAGCTTGGCCCGACAGGGGCAGACAGATACGCAGTATTTT. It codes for CASSLARQGQTDTQYF.

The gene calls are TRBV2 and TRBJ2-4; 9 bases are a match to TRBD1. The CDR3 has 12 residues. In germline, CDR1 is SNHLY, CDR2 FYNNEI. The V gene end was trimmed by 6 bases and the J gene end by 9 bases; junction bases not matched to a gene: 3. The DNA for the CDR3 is TGTGCCAGCAGGAGGGACAGGGCCATTCAGTACTTC. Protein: CASRRDRAIQYF. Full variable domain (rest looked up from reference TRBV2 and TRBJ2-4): EPEVTQTPSHQVTQMGQEVILRCVPISNHLYFYWYRQILGQKVEFLVSFYNNEISEKSEIFDDQFSVERPDGSNFTLKIRSTKLEDSAMYFCASRRDRAIQYFGAGTRLSVL.

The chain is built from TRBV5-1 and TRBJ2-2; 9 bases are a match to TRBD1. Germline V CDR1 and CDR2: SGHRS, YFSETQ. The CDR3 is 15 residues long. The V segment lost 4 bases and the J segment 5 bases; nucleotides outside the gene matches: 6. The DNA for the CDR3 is TGCGCCAGCAGCCTGGGGACAGGGTCGACCGGGGAGCTGTTTTTT. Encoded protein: CASSLGTGSTGELFF.

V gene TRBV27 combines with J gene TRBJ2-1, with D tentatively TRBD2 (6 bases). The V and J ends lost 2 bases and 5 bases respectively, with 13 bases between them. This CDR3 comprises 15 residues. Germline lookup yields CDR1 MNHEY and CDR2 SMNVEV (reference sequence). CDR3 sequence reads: CASSLGGRMDNEQFF. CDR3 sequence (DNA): TGTGCCAGCAGTTTAGGGGGGAGGATGGACAATGAGCAGTTCTTC.

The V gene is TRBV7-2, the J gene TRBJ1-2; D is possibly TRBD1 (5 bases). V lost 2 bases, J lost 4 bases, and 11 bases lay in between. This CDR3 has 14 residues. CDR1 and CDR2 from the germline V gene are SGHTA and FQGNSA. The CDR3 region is CASSLSKGSYGYTF. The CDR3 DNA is TGTGCCAGCAGCTTATCAAAGGGGTCCTATGGCTACACCTTC.

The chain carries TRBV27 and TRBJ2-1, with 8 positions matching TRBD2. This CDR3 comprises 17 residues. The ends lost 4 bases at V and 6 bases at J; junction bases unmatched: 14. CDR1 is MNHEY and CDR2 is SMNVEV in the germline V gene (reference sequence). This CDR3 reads CASSSGTSWGNGNEQFF. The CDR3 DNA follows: TGTGCCAGCAGTTCCGGGACTAGTTGGGGAAATGGCAATGAGCAGTTCTTC.

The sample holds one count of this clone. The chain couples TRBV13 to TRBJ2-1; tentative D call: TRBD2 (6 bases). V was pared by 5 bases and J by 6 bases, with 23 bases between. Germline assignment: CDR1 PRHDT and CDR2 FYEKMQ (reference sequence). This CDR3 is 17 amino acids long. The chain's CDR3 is CASSAVPGLRKGNEQFF. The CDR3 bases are TGTGCCAGCAGCGCGGTCCCGGGACTCCGAAAAGGCAATGAGCAGTTCTTC.

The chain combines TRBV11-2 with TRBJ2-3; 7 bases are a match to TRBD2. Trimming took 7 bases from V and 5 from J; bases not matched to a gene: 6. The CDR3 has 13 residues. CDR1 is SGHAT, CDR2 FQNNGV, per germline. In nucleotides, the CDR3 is TGTGCCAGCATCGCGGGAGCAGGAGATACGCAGTATTTT. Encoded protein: CASIAGAGDTQYF.

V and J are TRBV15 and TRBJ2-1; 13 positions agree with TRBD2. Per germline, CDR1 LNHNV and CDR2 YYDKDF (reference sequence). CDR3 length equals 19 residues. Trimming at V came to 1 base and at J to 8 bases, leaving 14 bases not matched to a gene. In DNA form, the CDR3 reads TGTGCCACCAGCAGAGGTGGGAGAGCGACTAGCGGGAGGATCTATGAGCAGTTCTTC. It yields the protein CATSRGGRATSGRIYEQFF.

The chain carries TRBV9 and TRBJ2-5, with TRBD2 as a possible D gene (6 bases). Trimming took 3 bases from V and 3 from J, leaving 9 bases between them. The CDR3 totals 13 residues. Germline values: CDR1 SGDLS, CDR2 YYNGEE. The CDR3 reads CASSAGLKETQYF. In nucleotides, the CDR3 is TGTGCCAGCAGCGCGGGACTTAAAGAGACCCAGTACTTC.

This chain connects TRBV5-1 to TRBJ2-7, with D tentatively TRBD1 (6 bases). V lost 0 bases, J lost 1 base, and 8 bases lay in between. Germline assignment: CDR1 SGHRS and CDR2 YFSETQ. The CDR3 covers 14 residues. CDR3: CASSLDRVSYEQYF. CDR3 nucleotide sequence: TGCGCCAGCAGCTTGGACAGGGTTTCCTACGAGCAGTACTTC.

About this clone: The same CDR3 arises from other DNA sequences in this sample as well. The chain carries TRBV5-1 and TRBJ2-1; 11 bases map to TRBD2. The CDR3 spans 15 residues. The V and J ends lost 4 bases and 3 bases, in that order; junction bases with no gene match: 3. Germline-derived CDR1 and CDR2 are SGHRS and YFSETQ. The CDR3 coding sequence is TGCGCCAGCAGCCCCGGGACTAGCGGCTACAATGAGCAGTTCTTC. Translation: CASSPGTSGYNEQFF.

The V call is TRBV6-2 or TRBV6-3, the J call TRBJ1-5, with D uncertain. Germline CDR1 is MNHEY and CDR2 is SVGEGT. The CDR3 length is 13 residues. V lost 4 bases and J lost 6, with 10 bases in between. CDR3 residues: CASSFSGIQPQHF. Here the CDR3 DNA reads TGTGCCAGCAGTTTTTCCGGGATTCAGCCCCAGCATTTT.

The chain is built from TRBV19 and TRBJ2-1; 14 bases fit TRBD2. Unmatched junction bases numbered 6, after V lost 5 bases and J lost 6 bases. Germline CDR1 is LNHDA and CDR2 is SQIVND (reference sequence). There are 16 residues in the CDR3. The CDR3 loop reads CASSVRLAGGGNEQFF. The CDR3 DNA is TGTGCCAGTAGTGTGAGACTAGCGGGAGGGGGCAATGAGCAGTTCTTC.

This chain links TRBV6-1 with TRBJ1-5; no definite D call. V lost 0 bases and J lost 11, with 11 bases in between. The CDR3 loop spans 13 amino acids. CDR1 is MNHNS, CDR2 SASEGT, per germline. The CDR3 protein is CASSEATAWAQHF. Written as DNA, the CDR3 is TGTGCCAGCAGTGAAGCTACAGCATGGGCCCAGCATTTT.